This T cell receptor beta chain was sequenced for a study of glioma-infiltrating T cells after dendritic cell vaccination. TCRB CDR3 was amplified from 2 ug genomic DNA or less. Primers: 60 V beta forward and 13 J beta reverse. Only in-frame clones appear in the TCRdb table, and some are missing; sequencing was by immunoSEQ multiplex PCR. The profile covers just under 100,000 clones, with 65% to 85% appearing a single time and 5.4% taken by the ten largest. The CDR3 has 14 amino acids. CDR1 is MGHRA, CDR2 YSYEKL, per germline. Trimming removed 4 bases from V and 3 bases from J, with 12 bases in between. Time point given: after dendritic cell vaccination, including at tumor progression/relapse. Only patients with spare fresh-frozen tumor and over two years of follow-up were included. All glioblastoma patients lacked an isocitrate dehydrogenase mutation.

The source is a human donor with glioblastoma. Sequences were derived from blood, sampled after dendritic cell vaccination. The rearrangement joins TRBV4-1 to TRBJ1-1; maybe TRBD1 (6 bases). CDR3: CASSRFEGDTEAFF. Here the CDR3 DNA reads TGCGCCAGCAGCCGATTCGAGGGGGACACTGAAGCTTTCTTT.